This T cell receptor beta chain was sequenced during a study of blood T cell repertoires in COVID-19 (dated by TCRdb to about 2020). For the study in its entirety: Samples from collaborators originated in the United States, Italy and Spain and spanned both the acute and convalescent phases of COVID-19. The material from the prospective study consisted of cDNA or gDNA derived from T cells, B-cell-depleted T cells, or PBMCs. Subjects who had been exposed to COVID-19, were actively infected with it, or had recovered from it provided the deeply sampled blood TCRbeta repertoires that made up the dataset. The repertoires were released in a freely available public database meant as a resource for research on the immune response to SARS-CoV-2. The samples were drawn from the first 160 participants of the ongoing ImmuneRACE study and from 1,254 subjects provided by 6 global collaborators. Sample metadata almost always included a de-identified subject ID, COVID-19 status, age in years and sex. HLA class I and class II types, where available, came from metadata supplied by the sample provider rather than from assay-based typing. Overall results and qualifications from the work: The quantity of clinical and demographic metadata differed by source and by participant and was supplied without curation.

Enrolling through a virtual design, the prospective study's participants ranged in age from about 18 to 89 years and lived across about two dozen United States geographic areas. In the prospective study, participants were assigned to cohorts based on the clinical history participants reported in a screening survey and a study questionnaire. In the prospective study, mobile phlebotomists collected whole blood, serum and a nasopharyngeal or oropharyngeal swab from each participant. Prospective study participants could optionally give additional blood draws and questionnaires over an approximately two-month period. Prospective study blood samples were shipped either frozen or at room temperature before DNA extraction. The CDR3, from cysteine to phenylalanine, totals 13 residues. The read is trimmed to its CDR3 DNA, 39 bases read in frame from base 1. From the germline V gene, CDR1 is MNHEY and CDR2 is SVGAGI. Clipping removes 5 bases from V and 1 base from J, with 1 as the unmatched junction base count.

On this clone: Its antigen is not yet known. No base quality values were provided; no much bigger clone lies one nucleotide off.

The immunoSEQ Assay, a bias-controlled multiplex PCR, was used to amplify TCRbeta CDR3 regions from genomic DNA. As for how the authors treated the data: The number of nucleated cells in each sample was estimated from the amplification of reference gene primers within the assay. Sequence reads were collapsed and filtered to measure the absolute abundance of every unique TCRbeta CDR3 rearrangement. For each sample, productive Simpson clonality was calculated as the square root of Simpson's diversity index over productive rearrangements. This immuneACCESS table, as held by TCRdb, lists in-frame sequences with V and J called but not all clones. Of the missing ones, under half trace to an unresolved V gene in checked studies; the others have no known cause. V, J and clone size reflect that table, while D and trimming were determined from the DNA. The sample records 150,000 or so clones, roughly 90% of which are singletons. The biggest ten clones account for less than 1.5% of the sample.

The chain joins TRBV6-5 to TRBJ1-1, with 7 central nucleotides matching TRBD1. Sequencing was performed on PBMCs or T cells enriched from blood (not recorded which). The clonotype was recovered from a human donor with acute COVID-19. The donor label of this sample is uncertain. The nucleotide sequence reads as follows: TGTGCCAGCAGTACAGGGGCGAACACTGAAGCTTTCTTT. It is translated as CASSTGANTEAFF.